This TCR beta chain was documented in a study of shared clonotypes between healthy human individuals. Per germline, CDR1 LGHNA and CDR2 YNFKEQ. This CDR3 is built from 15 residues. The germline V and J ends were trimmed by 0 bases and 2 bases, with 8 bases remaining between them. On this clone: Its target is unknown.

CD45RO-negative cells were positively selected for CCR7, leaving out terminally differentiated effector memory CD45RA+ cells. The assay was immunoSEQ multiplex PCR, and TCRdb's table has in-frame clones only and misses some. The sample holds almost 700,000 clones; about 91% are singletons and the top ten take 24%. Study-level results: Few donors limited the genetic and exposure-history diversity represented. Sharing of clonotypes among donors was expected to vary with sequencing depth.

This chain links TRBV4-2 with TRBJ1-5; unclear D gene. The source is a man in his thirties or forties in good health. Source material: naive CD8+ T cells sorted from blood. This CDR3 reads CASSQDRQGNQPQHF. The DNA of the CDR3 is TGTGCCAGCAGCCAAGATAGGCAGGGCAATCAGCCCCAGCATTTT.